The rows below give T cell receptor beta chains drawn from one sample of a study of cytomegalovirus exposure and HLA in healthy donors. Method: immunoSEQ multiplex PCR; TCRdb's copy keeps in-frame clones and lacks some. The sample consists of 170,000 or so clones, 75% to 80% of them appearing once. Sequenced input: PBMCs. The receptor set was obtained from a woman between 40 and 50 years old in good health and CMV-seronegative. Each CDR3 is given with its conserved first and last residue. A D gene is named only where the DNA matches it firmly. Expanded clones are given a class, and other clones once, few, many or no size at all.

TGCGCCAGCAGCCAAGATATAACCAAACTGCACAATGAGCAGTTCTTC | CASSQDITKLHNEQFF | TRBV4-1 | NA | TRBJ2-1 | NA
TGTGCCAGCAGCTCGCCGCCTTGGGACAGGTCCTCCTACGAGCAGTACTTC | CASSSPPWDRSSYEQYF | TRBV28 | NA | TRBJ2-7 | TRBD1
TGTGCCAGCTCACAAAAGGCAGGGGATCAGCCCCAGCATTTT | CASSQKAGDQPQHF | TRBV18 | NA | TRBJ1-5 | NA
TGCGCCAGCAGCCCGACGGCAGGGAATGAAAAACTGTTTTTT | CASSPTAGNEKLFF | TRBV5-1 | NA | TRBJ1-4 | NA
TGTGCCAGCAGCCTTCTAGGGGGTTTCGGCACAGATACGCAGTATTTT | CASSLLGGFGTDTQYF | TRBV7-9 | NA | TRBJ2-3 | NA
TGTGCCAGTAGCTTGATAGGGGTCAACCCCACAGATACGCAGTATTTT | CASSLIGVNPTDTQYF | TRBV19 | NA | TRBJ2-3 | NA
TGTGCCAGCAGCAAGACAGACTCCATATATTTT | CASSKTDSIYF | TRBV7-9 | NA | TRBJ1-3 | NA
TGCGCCAGCACCCGGGGGGAGACCCAGTACTTC | CASTRGETQYF | TRBV5-1 | NA | TRBJ2-5 | NA
TGTGCCAGCAGCACCCCGCGGGGGGGCGGAACTAACTATGGCTACACCTTC | CASSTPRGGGTNYGYTF | TRBV11-2 | NA | TRBJ1-2 | NA
TGTGCCAGCAGTTTCAGGTTAGGTCAGCCCCAGCATTTT | CASSFRLGQPQHF | TRBV27 | NA | TRBJ1-5 | NA
TGTGCCAGCAGTTACCAGGGAAAACTGTTTTTT | CASSYQGKLFF | TRBV6-5 | once | TRBJ1-4 | NA
TGTGCCAGCAGCTATAGCGGGGGGGCATTAGATACGCAGTATTTT | CASSYSGGALDTQYF | TRBV7-2 | NA | TRBJ2-3 | TRBD2
TGTGCCAGCAGTTCAAACTGGAACACTGAAGCTTTCTTT | CASSSNWNTEAFF | TRBV6-6 | few | TRBJ1-1 | NA
TGTTCCAGCAGCTCCTTCCTAGCGGGGGGTGCCTACGAGCAGTACTTC | CSSSSFLAGGAYEQYF | TRBV7-9 | NA | TRBJ2-7 | TRBD2
TGTGCCAGCAGTTTATTCCAGGGAACCTACGAGCAGTACTTC | CASSLFQGTYEQYF | TRBV28 | NA | TRBJ2-7 | NA
TGTGCCAGCAGCCAAGACCACTCGGGCCGGGGATCCACAGATACGCAGTATTTT | CASSQDHSGRGSTDTQYF | TRBV4-2 | NA | TRBJ2-3 | NA
TGTGCCACCAGCAGAGATCGGGAAGGCTACACCTTC | CATSRDREGYTF | TRBV15 | NA | TRBJ1-2 | NA
TGTGCCAGCAGTAAAGCGGGACAGGGGGACTATGAGCAGTTCTTC | CASSKAGQGDYEQFF | TRBV11-3 | NA | TRBJ2-1 | TRBD1
TGTGCCAGCAGTTTACTCCACAGTGGCACCATATATTTT | CASSLLHSGTIYF | TRBV28 | NA | TRBJ1-3 | NA
TGTGCCAGCAGCAAGACAGGGATTTACGAAAAACTGTTTTTT | CASSKTGIYEKLFF | TRBV7-2 | few | TRBJ1-4 | TRBD1
TGTGCCAGCAGGTCACTAGCGAACGAGCAGTACTTC | CASRSLANEQYF | TRBV2 | NA | TRBJ2-7 | TRBD2
TGCGCCAGCAGCCCGGACCCGGGGAATGAGCAGTTCTTC | CASSPDPGNEQFF | TRBV5-1 | NA | TRBJ2-1 | NA
TGCGCCAGTAGTGTGGGCGACCACTCCTACGAGCAGTACTTC | CASSVGDHSYEQYF | TRBV5-1 | NA | TRBJ2-7 | NA
TGTGCCAGCACAAAGCGGGCAGATACGCAGTATTTT | CASTKRADTQYF | TRBV2 | few | TRBJ2-3 | NA
TGCAGCGTTGGCGGGGGGGAGGGAGCTCCCTCCTACGAGCAGTACTTC | CSVGGGEGAPSYEQYF | TRBV29-1 | NA | TRBJ2-7 | TRBD2
TGTGCCAGCGGCCCCCCTCTTTTACGGGGGGACACCATATATTTT | CASGPPLLRGDTIYF | TRBV28 | NA | TRBJ1-3 | NA
TGTGCCAGCAGGGAAGGGGCGACTAGCACAGATACGCAGTATTTT | CASREGATSTDTQYF | TRBV9 | NA | TRBJ2-3 | NA
TGCGCCAGCAGCAACACAGGGAACACTGAAGCTTTCTTT | CASSNTGNTEAFF | TRBV5-1 | NA | TRBJ1-1 | NA
TGTGCCAGCACGGTACAGGGGATTCATAATTCACCCCTCCACTTC | CASTVQGIHNSPLHF | TRBV6-1 | NA | TRBJ1-6 | TRBD1
TGCAGCGTATTCGGCGGGGGGACCACCTACGAGCAGTACTTC | CSVFGGGTTYEQYF | TRBV29-1 | NA | TRBJ2-7 | TRBD2
TGCGCCAGCAGCCAAGATGGGGCGGGGGGAATTGAGCAGTTCTTC | CASSQDGAGGIEQFF | TRBV4-1 | NA | TRBJ2-1 | TRBD2
TGTGCCAGCTCACCCTGGGACTGGCTAATGCGCTCTGGGGCCAACGTCCTGACTTTC | CASSPWDWLMRSGANVLTF | TRBV18 | NA | TRBJ2-6 | NA
TGTGCCAGCAGCCCGGGACAGGGGGTTGGGGAGACCCAGTACTTC | CASSPGQGVGETQYF | TRBV11-1 | NA | TRBJ2-5 | TRBD1
TGTGCCAGCTCACCAGAAGGGGCATGGAATCAGCCCCAGCATTTT | CASSPEGAWNQPQHF | TRBV18 | NA | TRBJ1-5 | NA
TGTGCCAGCAACCGGGACAGAACCGGGGAGCTGTTTTTT | CASNRDRTGELFF | TRBV2 | NA | TRBJ2-2 | TRBD1
TGTGCCAGCAGCTTAAATCCCTGGAACACTGAAGCTTTCTTT | CASSLNPWNTEAFF | TRBV7-3 | NA | TRBJ1-1 | NA
TGTGCCAGCTCACCAGGGGGCGGTGAAAAACTGTTTTTT | CASSPGGGEKLFF | TRBV18 | NA | TRBJ1-4 | NA
TGCGCCAGCAGCCAGGCTCTAGCGGGGGGCCCTAGCTCCTACAATGAGCAGTTCTTC | CASSQALAGGPSSYNEQFF | TRBV4-1 | NA | TRBJ2-1 | TRBD2
TGCGCCAGCAGCTATGGGACTAGCGGGGGAGACGAGCAGTACTTC | CASSYGTSGGDEQYF | TRBV5-1 | NA | TRBJ2-7 | TRBD2
TGTGCCAGCAGTGAGGGCAGGGGATTCTACGAGCAGTACTTC | CASSEGRGFYEQYF | TRBV2 | NA | TRBJ2-7 | NA
TGTGCCAGCAGCTTGGCAGGATTTAGCTCCTACGAGCAGTACTTC | CASSLAGFSSYEQYF | TRBV5-6 | NA | TRBJ2-7 | NA
TGCGCCAGCAGTGCAGCATCGGGTCCTCTCACCGGGGAGCTGTTTTTT | CASSAASGPLTGELFF | TRBV10-1 | NA | TRBJ2-2 | NA
TGCGCCAGCAGCCGAGAAGGACTCAAGTCCTACAATGAGCAGTTCTTC | CASSREGLKSYNEQFF | TRBV5-1 | NA | TRBJ2-1 | NA
TGTGCCAGCAGCGAGGACAGGACAACCGGGGAGCTGTTTTTT | CASSEDRTTGELFF | TRBV2 | NA | TRBJ2-2 | TRBD1
TGTGCCAGCAAACTACAGGATAACACTGAAGCTTTCTTT | CASKLQDNTEAFF | TRBV6-4 | NA | TRBJ1-1 | NA
TGTGCCAGCGATGACAGGGGGAACACTGAAGCTTTCTTT | CASDDRGNTEAFF | TRBV6-5 | once | TRBJ1-1 | TRBD1
TGCGCCAGCGGAGTACAGGATACCTACGAGCAGTACTTC | CASGVQDTYEQYF | TRBV5-1 | NA | TRBJ2-7 | NA
TGTGCCAGCAGCTTACGAGGGGGACTAGCTGCCCCCGGGGAGCTGTTTTTT | CASSLRGGLAAPGELFF | TRBV7-6 | NA | TRBJ2-2 | TRBD2
TGTGCCAGCAGCTCGGACAGAAACAATGAGCAGTTCTTC | CASSSDRNNEQFF | TRBV5-4 | NA | TRBJ2-1 | NA
TGTGCCAGCAGGGGTATGACAGGGCCAACCTACGAGCAGTACTTC | CASRGMTGPTYEQYF | TRBV6-1 | NA | TRBJ2-7 | TRBD1
TGTGCCAGCACCCCTTTATACGAGCAGTACTTC | CASTPLYEQYF | TRBV27 | once | TRBJ2-7 | NA
TGTGCCACCAGCAGAGATGCCGTGAGGAAAAGCACAGATACGCAGTATTTT | CATSRDAVRKSTDTQYF | TRBV15 | NA | TRBJ2-3 | NA